This T cell receptor beta chain was documented in a study of blood T cell repertoires in COVID-19. Data came from immunoSEQ multiplex PCR; TCRdb stores just in-frame clones and leaves some out. The table lists about 170,000 clones, less than 85% of them singletons. Trimming shortened V by 4 bases and J by 11 bases, and 14 bases separated the two germline ends. CDR1 and CDR2 from the germline V gene are SEHNR and FQNEAQ (reference sequence). The CDR3 totals 12 residues. The sequenced sample was PBMCs or T cells enriched from blood (not recorded which). The receptor was isolated from a man aged 45 to 65 who had recovered from COVID-19. The V gene is TRBV7-9, the J gene TRBJ1-2; D is undetermined. In DNA form, the CDR3 reads TGTGCCAGCAGCTCACACGGAGGCTTTTACACCTTC. It specifies CASSSHGGFYTF.